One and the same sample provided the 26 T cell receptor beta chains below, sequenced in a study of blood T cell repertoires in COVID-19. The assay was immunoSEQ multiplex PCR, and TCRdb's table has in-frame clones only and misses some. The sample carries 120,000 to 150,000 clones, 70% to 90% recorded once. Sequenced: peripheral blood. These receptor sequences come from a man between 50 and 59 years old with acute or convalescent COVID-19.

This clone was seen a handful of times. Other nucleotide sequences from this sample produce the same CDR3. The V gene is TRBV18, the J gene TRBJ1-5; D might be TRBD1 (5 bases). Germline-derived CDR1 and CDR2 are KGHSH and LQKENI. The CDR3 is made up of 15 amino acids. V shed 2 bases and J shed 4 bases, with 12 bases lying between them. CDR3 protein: CASSPSGDGNQPQHF. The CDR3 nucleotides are TGTGCCAGCTCACCAAGCGGGGACGGAAATCAGCCCCAGCATTTT.

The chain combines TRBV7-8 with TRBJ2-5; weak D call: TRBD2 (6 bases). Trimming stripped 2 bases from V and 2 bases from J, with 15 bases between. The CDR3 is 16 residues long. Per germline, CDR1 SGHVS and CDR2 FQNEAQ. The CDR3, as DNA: TGTGCCAGCAGCTTATCAACGGGACTCGCGCAAGAGACCCAGTACTTC. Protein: CASSLSTGLAQETQYF.

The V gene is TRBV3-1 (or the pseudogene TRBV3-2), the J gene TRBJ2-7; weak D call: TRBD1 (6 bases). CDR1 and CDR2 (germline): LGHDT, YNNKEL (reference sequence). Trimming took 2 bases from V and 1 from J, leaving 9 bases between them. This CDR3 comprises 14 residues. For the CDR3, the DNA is TGTGCCAGCAGCCAACCAGGGGAGTCCTACGAGCAGTACTTC. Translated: CASSQPGESYEQYF.

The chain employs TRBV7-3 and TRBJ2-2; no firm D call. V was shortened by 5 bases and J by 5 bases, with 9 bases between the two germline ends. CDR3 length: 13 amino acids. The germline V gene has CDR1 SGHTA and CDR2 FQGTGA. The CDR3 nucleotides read TGTGCCAGCAGCCCCAAGCCAACCGGGGAGCTGTTTTTT. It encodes CASSPKPTGELFF.

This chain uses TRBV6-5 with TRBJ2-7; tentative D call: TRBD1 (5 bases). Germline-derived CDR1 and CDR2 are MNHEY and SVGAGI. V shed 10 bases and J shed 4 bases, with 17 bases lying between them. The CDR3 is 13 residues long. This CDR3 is CATGHRTLYEQYF. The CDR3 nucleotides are TGTGCCACCGGACACCGTACCCTTTACGAGCAGTACTTC.

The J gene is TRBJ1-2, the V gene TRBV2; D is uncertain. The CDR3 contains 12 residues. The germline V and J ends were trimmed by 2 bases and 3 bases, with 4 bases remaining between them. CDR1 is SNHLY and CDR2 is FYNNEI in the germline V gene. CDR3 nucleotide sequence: TGTGCCAGCAGTGAATCAGACTATGGCTACACCTTC. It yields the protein CASSESDYGYTF.

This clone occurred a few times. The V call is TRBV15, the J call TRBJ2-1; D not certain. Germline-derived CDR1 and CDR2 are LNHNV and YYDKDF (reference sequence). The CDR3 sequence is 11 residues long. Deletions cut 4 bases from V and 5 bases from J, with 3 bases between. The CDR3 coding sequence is TGTGCCACCAGCACAAACAATGAGCAGTTCTTC. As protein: CATSTNNEQFF.

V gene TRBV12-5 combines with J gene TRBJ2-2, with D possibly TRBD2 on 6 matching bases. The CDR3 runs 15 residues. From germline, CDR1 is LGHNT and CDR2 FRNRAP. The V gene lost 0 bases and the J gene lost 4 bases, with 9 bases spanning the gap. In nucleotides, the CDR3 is TGTGCTAGTGGTTTGGTTCGGGGGACCACCGGGGAGCTGTTTTTT. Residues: CASGLVRGTTGELFF. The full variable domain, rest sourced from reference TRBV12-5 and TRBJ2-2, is DARVTQTPRHKVTEMGQEVTMRCQPILGHNTVFWYRQTMMQGLELLAYFRNRAPLDDSGMPKDRFSAEMPDATLATLKIQPSEPRDSAVYFCASGLVRGTTGELFFGEGSRLTVL.

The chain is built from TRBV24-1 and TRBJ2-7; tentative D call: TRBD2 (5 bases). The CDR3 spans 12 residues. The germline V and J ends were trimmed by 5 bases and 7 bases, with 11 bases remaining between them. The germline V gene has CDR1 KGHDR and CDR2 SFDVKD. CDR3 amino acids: CATSAPSGEQYF. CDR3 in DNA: TGTGCCACCAGTGCCCCGTCGGGGGAGCAGTACTTC.

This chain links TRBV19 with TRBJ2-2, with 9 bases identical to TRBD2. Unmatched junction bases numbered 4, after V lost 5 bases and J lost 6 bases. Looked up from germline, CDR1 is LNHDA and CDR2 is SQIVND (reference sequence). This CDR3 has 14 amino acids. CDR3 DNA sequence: TGTGCCAGTAGTGCGGGACTAGCCTCCGGGGAGCTGTTTTTT. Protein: CASSAGLASGELFF.

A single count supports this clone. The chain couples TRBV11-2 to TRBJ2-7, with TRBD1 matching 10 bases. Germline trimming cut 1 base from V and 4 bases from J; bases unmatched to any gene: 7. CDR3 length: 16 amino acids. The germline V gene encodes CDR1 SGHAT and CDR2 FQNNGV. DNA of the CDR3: TGTGCCAGCAGCTTAGGACAGGGGGCTACCTCTTACGAGCAGTACTTC. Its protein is CASSLGQGATSYEQYF.

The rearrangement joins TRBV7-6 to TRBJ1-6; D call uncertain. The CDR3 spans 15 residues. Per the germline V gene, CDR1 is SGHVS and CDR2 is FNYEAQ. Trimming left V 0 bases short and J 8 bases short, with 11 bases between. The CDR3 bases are TGTGCCAGCAGCTTAGCGACGGGTGAGGATTCACCCCTCCACTTT. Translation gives CASSLATGEDSPLHF.

CDR3 protein: CASSLFSGELLEQFF. The CDR3 region has the DNA TGTGCCAGCAGCTTATTCAGCGGGGAGCTTCTAGAGCAGTTCTTC. The chain links TRBV11-2 to TRBJ2-1; TRBD2 matches at 7 bases. The CDR3 has 15 residues. CDR1 SGHAT and CDR2 FQNNGV come from the germline V gene. Trimming took 2 bases from V and 10 from J; bases not matched to a gene: 11.

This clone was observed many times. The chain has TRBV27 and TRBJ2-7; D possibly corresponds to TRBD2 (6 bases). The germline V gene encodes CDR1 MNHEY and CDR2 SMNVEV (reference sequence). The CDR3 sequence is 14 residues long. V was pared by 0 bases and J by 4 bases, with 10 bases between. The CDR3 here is CASSLSGSGYEQYF. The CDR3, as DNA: TGTGCCAGCAGTTTATCGGGGAGCGGGTACGAGCAGTACTTC.

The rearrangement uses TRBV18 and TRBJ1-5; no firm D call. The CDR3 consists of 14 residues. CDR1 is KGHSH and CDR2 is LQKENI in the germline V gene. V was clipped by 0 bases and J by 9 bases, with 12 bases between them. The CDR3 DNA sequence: TGTGCCAGCTCACCACCTATGGTCATGAGGCCCCAGCATTTT. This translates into CASSPPMVMRPQHF. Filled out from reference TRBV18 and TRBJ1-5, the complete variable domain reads NAGVMQNPRHLVRRRGQEARLRCSPMKGHSHVYWYRQLPEEGLKFMVYLQKENIIDESGMPKERFSAEFPKEGPSILRIQQVVRGDSAAYFCASSPPMVMRPQHFGDGTRLSIL.

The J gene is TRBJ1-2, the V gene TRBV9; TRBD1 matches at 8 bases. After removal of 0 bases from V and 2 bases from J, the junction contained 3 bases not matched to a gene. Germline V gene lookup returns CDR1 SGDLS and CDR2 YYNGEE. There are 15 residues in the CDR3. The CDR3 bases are TGTGCCAGCAGCGTAGCGGACAGGGCGAACTATGGCTACACCTTC. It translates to CASSVADRANYGYTF.

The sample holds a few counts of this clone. CDR3 bases: TGTGCCATCGGGTCGGAGCCCCAATTTTACGAGCAGTACTTC. Translating gives CAIGSEPQFYEQYF. The chain joins TRBV10-3 to TRBJ2-7; no clear D. Per germline, CDR1 ENHRY and CDR2 SYGVKD. V lost 8 bases and J lost 4, with 18 bases in between. The CDR3 is 14 amino acids.

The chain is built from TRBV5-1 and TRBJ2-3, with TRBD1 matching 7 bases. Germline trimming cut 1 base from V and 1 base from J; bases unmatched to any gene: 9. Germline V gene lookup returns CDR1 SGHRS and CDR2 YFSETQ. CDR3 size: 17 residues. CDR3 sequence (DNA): TGCGCCAGCAGCTTGACTGGGACAGTCGGGGGCACAGATACGCAGTATTTT. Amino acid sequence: CASSLTGTVGGTDTQYF.

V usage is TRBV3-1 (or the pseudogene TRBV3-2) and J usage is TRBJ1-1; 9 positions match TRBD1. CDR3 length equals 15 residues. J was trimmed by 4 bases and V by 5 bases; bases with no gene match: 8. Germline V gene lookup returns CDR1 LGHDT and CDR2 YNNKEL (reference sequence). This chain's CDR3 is CASSFPGTGITEAFF. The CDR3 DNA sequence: TGTGCCAGCAGCTTTCCCGGGACAGGGATCACTGAAGCTTTCTTT.

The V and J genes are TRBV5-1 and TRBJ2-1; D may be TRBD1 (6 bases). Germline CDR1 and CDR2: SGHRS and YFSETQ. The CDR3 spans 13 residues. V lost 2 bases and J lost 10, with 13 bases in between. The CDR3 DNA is TGCGCCAGCAGCTTCGAGGGGGTTAGGGAGCAGTTCTTC. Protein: CASSFEGVREQFF.

In DNA form, the CDR3 reads TGTGCCAGCAGTTTGACAGGGATGAACACTGAAGCTTTCTTT. It codes for CASSLTGMNTEAFF. V is TRBV6-5 and J is TRBJ1-1; 7 bases align to TRBD1. The V and J ends lost 4 bases and 0 bases, in that order; junction bases with no gene match: 2. CDR3 length: 14 residues. CDR1 and CDR2 (germline): MNHEY, SVGAGI.

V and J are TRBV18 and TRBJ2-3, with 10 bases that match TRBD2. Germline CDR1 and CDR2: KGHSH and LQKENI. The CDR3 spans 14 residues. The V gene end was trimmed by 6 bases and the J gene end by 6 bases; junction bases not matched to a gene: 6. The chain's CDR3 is CASSGLAGEDTQYF. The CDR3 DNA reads TGTGCCAGCTCGGGGCTAGCGGGAGAGGATACGCAGTATTTT.

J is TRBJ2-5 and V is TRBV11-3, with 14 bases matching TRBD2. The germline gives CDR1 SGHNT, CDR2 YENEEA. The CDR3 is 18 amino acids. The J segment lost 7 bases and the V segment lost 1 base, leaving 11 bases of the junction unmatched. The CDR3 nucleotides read TGTGCCAGCAGCTTAGCCCCCGGACTAGCGGGGGGAGTCGCGACCCAGTACTTC. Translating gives CASSLAPGLAGGVATQYF.

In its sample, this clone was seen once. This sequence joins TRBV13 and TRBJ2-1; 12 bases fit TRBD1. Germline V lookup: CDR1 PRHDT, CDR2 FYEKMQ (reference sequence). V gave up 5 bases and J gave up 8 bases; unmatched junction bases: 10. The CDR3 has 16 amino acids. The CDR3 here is CASSPPGTGGWDEQFF. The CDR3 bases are TGTGCCAGCAGCCCTCCCGGGACAGGGGGCTGGGATGAGCAGTTCTTC. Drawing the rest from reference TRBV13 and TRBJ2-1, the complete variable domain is AAGVIQSPRHLIKEKRETATLKCYPIPRHDTVYWYQQGPGQDPQFLISFYEKMQSDKGSIPDRFSAQQFSDYHSELNMSSLELGDSALYFCASSPPGTGGWDEQFFGPGTRLTVL.

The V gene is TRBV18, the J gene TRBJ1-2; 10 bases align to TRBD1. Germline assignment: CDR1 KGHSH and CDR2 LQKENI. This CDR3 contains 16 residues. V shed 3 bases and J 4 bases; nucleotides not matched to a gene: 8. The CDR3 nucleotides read TGTGCCAGCTCACCGCAACGGGACAGGGGACTCTATGGCTACACCTTC. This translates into CASSPQRDRGLYGYTF.

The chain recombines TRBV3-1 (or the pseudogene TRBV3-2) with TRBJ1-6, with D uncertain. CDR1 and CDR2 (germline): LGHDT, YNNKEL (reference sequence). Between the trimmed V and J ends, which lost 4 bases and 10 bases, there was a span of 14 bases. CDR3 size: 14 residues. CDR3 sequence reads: CASSPPDRGSPLHF. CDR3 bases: TGTGCCAGCAGCCCCCCGGACCGAGGGTCACCCCTCCACTTT.